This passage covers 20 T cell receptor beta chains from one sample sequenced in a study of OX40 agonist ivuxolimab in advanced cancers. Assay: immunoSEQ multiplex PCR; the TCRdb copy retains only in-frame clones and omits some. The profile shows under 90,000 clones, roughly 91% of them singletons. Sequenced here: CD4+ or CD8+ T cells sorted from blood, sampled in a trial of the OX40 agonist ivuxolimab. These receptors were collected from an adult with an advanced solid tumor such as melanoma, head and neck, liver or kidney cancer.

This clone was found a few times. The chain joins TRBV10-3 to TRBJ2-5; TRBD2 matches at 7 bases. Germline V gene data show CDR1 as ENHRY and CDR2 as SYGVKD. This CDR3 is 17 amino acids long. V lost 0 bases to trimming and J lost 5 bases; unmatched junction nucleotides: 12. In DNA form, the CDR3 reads TGTGCCATCAGTGAGTCGATGGGGACTACTCCGAGGGAGACCCAGTACTTC. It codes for CAISESMGTTPRETQYF.

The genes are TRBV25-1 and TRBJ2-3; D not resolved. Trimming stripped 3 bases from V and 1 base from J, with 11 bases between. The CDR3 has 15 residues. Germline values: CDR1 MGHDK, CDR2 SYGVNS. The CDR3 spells CASSEAGLGTDTQYF. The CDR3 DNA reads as TGTGCCAGCAGTGAGGCCGGGCTCGGCACAGATACGCAGTATTTT.

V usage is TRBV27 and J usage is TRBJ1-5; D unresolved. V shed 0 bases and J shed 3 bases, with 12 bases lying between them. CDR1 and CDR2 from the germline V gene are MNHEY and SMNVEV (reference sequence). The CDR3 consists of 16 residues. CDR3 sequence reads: CASSLSLGGYNQPQHF. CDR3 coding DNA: TGTGCCAGCAGTTTATCGTTGGGTGGGTACAATCAGCCCCAGCATTTT.

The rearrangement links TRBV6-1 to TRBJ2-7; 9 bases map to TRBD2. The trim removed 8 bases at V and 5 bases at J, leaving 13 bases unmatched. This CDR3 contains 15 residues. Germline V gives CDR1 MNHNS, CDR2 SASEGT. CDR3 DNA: TGTGCCAGCTACTACCAAGTAGCGGGGGAGGACGAGCAGTACTTC. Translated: CASYYQVAGEDEQYF.

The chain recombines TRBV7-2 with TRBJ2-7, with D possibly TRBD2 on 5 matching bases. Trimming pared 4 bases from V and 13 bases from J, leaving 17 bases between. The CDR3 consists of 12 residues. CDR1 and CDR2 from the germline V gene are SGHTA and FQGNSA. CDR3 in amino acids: CASSWRRSYYYF. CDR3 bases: TGTGCCAGCAGCTGGAGGAGGAGTTATTACTACTTC.

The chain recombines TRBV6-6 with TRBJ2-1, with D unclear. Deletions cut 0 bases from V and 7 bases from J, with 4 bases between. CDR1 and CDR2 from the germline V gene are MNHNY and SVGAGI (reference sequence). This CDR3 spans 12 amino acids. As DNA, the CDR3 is TGTGCCAGCAGTTACTCAAAAAATGAGCAGTTCTTC. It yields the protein CASSYSKNEQFF.

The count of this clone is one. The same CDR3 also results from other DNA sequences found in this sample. The CDR3 DNA sequence: TGCGCCTCCGGGACAGGGGGCGAGAAAGAGACCCAGTACTTC. The encoded protein is CASGTGGEKETQYF. The chain uses TRBV5-1 and TRBJ2-5; 12 bases are shared with TRBD1. Trimming removed 10 bases from V and 3 bases from J; junction bases left unmatched: 7. The CDR3 runs 14 residues. Germline V lookup: CDR1 SGHRS, CDR2 YFSETQ.

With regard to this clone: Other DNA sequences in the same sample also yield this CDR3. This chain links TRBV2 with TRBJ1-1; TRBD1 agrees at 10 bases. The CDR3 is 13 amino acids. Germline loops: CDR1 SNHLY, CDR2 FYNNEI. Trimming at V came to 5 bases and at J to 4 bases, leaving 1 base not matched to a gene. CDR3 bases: TGTGCCAGCAGTAGGGACAGGGGCACTGAAGCTTTCTTT. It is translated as CASSRDRGTEAFF.

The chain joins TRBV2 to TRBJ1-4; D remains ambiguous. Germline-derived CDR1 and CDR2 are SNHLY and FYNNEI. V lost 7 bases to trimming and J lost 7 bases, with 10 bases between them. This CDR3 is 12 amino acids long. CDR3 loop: CASTGFGEKLFF. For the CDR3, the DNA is TGTGCCAGCACGGGGTTCGGTGAAAAACTGTTTTTT.

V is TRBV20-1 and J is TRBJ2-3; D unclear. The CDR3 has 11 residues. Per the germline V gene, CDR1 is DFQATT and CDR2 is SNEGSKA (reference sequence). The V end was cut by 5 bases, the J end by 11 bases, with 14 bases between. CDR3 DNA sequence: TGCAGTGCTCTAAGGGTCGGAGAGCAGTATTTT. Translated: CSALRVGEQYF.

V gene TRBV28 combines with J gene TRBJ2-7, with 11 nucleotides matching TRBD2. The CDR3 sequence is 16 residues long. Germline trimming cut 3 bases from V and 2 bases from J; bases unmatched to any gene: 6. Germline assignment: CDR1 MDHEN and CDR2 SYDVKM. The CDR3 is CASSFSGTSGTYEQYF. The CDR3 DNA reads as TGTGCCAGCAGTTTCTCCGGGACTAGCGGAACCTACGAGCAGTACTTC.

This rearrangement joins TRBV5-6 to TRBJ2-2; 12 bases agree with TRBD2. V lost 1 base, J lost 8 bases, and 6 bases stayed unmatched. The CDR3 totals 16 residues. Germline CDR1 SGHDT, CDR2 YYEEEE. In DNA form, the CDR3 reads TGTGCCAGCAGCTTGTCTAGCGGGGGGGCCCCTGGGGAGCTGTTTTTT. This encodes CASSLSSGGAPGELFF.

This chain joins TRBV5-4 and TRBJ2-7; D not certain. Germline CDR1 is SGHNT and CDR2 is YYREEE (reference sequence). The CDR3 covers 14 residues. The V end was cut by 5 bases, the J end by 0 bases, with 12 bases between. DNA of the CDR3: TGTGCCAGCAGGCCCGACTGGGCCTCCTACGAGCAGTACTTC. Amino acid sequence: CASRPDWASYEQYF. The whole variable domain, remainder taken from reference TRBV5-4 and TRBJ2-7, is ETGVTQSPTHLIKTRGQQVTLRCSSQSGHNTVSWYQQALGQGPQFIFQYYREEENGRGNFPPRFSGLQFPNYSSELNVNALELDDSALYLCASRPDWASYEQYFGPGTRLTVT.

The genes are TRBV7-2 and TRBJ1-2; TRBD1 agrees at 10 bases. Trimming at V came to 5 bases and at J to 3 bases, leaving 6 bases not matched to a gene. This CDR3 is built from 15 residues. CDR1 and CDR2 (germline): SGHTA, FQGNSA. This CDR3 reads CASSPDRGLHYGYTF. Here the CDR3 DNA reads TGTGCCAGCAGCCCTGACAGGGGGCTTCACTATGGCTACACCTTC.

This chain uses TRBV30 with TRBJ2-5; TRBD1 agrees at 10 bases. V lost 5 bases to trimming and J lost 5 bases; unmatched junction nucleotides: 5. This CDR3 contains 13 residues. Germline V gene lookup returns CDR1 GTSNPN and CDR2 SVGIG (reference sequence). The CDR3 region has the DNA TGTGCCTGGTTGACAGGGGGCTCGGAGACCCAGTACTTC. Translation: CAWLTGGSETQYF.

The CDR3 protein is CASSHYHSGGGDYGYTF. Here the CDR3 DNA reads TGCGCCAGCAGCCACTACCATAGCGGGGGAGGGGACTATGGCTACACCTTC. This chain uses TRBV4-1 with TRBJ1-2; tentatively, D is TRBD1 (5 bases). The CDR3 length is 17 residues. Germline loops: CDR1 MGHRA, CDR2 YSYEKL. V lost 3 bases, J lost 3 bases, and 20 bases lay in between.

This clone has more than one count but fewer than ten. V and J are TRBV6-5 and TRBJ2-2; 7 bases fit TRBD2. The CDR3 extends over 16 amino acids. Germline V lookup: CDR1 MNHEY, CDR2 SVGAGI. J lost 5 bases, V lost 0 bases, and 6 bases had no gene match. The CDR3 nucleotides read TGTGCCAGCAGTTACTCGAATCCGCGGGAGACCGGGGAGCTGTTTTTT. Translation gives CASSYSNPRETGELFF.

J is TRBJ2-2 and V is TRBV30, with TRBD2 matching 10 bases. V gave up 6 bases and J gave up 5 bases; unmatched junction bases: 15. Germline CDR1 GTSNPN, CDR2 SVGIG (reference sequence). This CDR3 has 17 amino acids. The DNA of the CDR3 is TGTGCCTGCCCACCGGGAGTAGCGGGGGGAGGAACCGGGGAGCTGTTTTTT. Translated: CACPPGVAGGGTGELFF.

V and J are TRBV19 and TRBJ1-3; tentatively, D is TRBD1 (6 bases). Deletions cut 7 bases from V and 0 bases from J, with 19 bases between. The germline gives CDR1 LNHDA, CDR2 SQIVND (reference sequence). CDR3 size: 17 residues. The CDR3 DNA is TGTGCCAGTACGACCCGGGGGGCATTAAGCTCTGGAAACACCATATATTTT. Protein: CASTTRGALSSGNTIYF.

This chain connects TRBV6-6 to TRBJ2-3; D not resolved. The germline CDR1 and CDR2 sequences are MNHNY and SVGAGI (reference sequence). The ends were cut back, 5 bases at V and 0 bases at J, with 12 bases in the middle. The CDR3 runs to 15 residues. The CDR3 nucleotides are TGTGCCAGCAGTCCGTTTGCGGCTAGCACAGATACGCAGTATTTT. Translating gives CASSPFAASTDTQYF.